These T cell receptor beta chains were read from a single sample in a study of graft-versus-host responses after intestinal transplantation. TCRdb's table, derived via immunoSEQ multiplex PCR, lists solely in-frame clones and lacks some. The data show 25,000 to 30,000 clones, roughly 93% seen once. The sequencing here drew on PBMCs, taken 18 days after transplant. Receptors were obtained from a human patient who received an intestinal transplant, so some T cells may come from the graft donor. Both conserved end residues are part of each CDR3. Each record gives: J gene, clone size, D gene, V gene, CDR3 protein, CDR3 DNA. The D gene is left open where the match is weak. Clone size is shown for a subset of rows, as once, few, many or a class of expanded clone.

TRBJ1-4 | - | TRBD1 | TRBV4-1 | CASSRRDRGKTTNEKLFF | TGCGCCAGCAGCCGCCGGGACAGGGGTAAAACAACTAATGAAAAACTGTTTTTT
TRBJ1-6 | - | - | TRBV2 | CASSERYNSPLHF | TGTGCCAGCAGTGAAAGGTATAATTCACCCCTCCACTTT
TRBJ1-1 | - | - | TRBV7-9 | CASTQGGEAFF | TGTGCCAGCACCCAGGGTGGAGAAGCTTTCTTT
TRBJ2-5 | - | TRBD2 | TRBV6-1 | CASSGGGFETQYF | TGTGCCAGCAGTGGCGGGGGGTTTGAGACCCAGTACTTC
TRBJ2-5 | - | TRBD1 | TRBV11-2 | CASSPGGNQETQYF | TGTGCCAGCAGCCCAGGGGGAAACCAAGAGACCCAGTACTTC
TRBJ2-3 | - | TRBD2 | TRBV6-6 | CASSYTSGSDTQYF | TGTGCCAGCAGTTACACTAGCGGGTCAGATACGCAGTATTTT
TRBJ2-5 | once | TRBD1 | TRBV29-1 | CSVGDRGSGETQYF | TGCAGCGTTGGGGACAGGGGTTCTGGAGAGACCCAGTACTTC
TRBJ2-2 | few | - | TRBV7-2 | CASSLALLGGGTGELFF | TGTGCCAGCAGCTTAGCGCTTTTAGGGGGGGGGACCGGGGAGCTGTTTTTT
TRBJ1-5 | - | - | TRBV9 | CASSVGIQDQPQHF | TGTGCCAGCAGCGTTGGGATTCAGGATCAGCCCCAGCATTTT
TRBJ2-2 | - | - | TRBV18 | CASSPSSGEPAGELFF | TGTGCCAGCTCACCATCGTCCGGGGAGCCCGCCGGGGAGCTGTTTTTT
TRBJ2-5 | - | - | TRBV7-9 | CASSPSHQAGQETQYF | TGTGCCAGCAGCCCCTCTCATCAAGCGGGTCAAGAGACCCAGTACTTC
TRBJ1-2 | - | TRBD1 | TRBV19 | CASRPTGVNGYTF | TGTGCCAGTAGGCCGACAGGGGTTAATGGCTACACCTTC
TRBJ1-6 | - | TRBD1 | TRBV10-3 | CAIRTGEYNSPLHF | TGTGCCATCAGGACAGGGGAGTATAATTCACCCCTCCACTTT
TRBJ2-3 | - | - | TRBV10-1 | CASAAGALSTDTQYF | TGCGCCAGCGCCGCGGGGGCCCTCTCCACAGATACGCAGTATTTT
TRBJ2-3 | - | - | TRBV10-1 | CASSEGTLSTDTQYF | TGCGCCAGCAGTGAGGGGACACTTAGCACAGATACGCAGTATTTT
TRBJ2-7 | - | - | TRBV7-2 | CASSQVGAPRNYEQYF | TGTGCCAGCAGCCAAGTTGGGGCCCCTAGGAACTACGAGCAGTACTTC
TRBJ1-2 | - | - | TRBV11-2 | CASSPLPGNYGYTF | TGTGCCAGCAGCCCCCTACCGGGGAATTATGGCTACACCTTC
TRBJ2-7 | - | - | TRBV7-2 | CASSLGLSSYEQYF | TGTGCCAGCAGCCTCGGGTTGAGCTCCTACGAGCAGTACTTC
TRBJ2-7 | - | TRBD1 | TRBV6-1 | CASSLTGEAYEQYF | TGTGCCAGCAGTTTGACAGGGGAAGCCTACGAGCAGTACTTC
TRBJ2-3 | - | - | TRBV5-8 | CASSLAGTDTQYF | TGTGCCAGCAGCTTGGCCGGGACAGATACGCAGTATTTT
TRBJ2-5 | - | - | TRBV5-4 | CASSLEAKGETQYF | TGTGCCAGCAGCTTGGAGGCAAAGGGGGAGACCCAGTACTTC
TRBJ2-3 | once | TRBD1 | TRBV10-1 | CASSEYKGDSTQYF | TGCGCCAGCAGTGAGTATAAGGGGGACAGCACGCAGTATTTT
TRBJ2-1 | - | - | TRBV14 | CASSQAQPYYNEQFF | TGTGCCAGCAGCCAAGCCCAGCCTTACTACAATGAGCAGTTCTTC
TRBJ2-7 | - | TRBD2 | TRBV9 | CASSMWTSGSYEQYF | TGTGCCAGCAGTATGTGGACTAGCGGTTCCTACGAGCAGTACTTC
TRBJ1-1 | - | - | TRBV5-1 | CATAGVGGNTEAFF | TGCGCCACCGCCGGAGTAGGGGGTAACACTGAAGCTTTCTTT
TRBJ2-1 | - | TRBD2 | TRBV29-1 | CSVATSGGANEQFF | TGCAGCGTGGCAACTAGCGGGGGGGCCAATGAGCAGTTCTTC
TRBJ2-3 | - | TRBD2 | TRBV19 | CASSSGGSPYTDTQYF | TGTGCCAGTAGTTCCGGGGGGAGCCCTTACACAGATACGCAGTATTTT
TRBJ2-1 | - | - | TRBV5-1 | CASSVEGTYNEQFF | TGCGCCAGCAGCGTTGAGGGCACCTACAATGAGCAGTTCTTC
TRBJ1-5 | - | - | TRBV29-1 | CSPGGLVNQPQHF | TGCAGCCCGGGGGGGCTTGTAAATCAGCCCCAGCATTTT
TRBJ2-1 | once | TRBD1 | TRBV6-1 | CASRGTVYNEQFF | TGTGCCAGCAGGGGGACAGTTTACAATGAGCAGTTCTTC
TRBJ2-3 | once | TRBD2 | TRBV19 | CASSTTSGGAIGDTQYF | TGTGCCAGTAGTACTACTAGCGGGGGGGCCATCGGCGATACGCAGTATTTT
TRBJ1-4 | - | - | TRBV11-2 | CASSLTSEELFF | TGTGCCAGCAGCTTAACGAGCGAAGAACTGTTTTTT
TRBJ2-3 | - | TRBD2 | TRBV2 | CASTSSGGAYTDTQYF | TGTGCCAGCACTAGTTCCGGGGGGGCATACACAGATACGCAGTATTTT
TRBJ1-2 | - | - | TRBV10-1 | CASSDSGRYGYTF | TGCGCCAGCAGTGATTCCGGTCGCTATGGCTACACCTTC
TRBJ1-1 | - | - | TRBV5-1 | CASSPPSGNTEAFF | TGCGCCAGCAGCCCCCCCTCAGGCAACACTGAAGCTTTCTTT
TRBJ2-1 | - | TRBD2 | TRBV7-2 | CASSYERGNEQFF | TGTGCCAGCAGCTACGAGCGGGGCAATGAGCAGTTCTTC
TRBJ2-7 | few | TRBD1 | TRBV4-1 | CASSPRDSAYEQYF | TGCGCCAGCAGCCCTCGGGACAGCGCCTACGAGCAGTACTTC
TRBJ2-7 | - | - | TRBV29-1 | CSVAGAYEQYF | TGCAGCGTTGCTGGGGCCTACGAGCAGTACTTC
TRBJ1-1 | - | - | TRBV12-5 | CASGLETGNEAFF | TGTGCTAGTGGTTTGGAAACAGGGAACGAAGCTTTCTTT
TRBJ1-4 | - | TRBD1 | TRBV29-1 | CSVRDSPAEKLFF | TGCAGCGTTCGGGACAGCCCTGCGGAAAAACTGTTTTTT
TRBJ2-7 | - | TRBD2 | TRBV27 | CASTSLAGGPSYEQYF | TGTGCCAGCACGTCCCTAGCGGGGGGTCCGTCCTACGAGCAGTACTTC
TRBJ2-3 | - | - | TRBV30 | CAWEFRGAYGDTQYF | TGTGCCTGGGAATTCCGGGGGGCCTATGGGGATACGCAGTATTTT
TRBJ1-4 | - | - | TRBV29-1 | CSVGRGGNNEKLFF | TGCAGCGTTGGGCGGGGCGGGAATAATGAAAAACTGTTTTTT
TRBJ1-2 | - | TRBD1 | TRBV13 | CASSSGVDRGKGSYTF | TGTGCCAGCAGCTCCGGCGTCGACAGGGGGAAAGGGTCCTACACCTTC
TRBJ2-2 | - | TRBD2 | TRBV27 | CASKRDLGGGELFF | TGTGCCAGCAAGCGGGATTTGGGAGGCGGGGAGCTGTTTTTT
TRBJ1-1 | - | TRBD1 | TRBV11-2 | CASSRTGGTEAFF | TGTGCCAGCAGCCGGACAGGGGGCACTGAAGCTTTCTTT
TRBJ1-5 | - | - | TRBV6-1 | CASSERQVHQPQHF | TGTGCCAGCAGTGAAAGGCAGGTCCATCAGCCCCAGCATTTT
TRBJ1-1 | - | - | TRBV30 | CAWNYGTEAFF | TGTGCCTGGAATTACGGCACTGAAGCTTTCTTT
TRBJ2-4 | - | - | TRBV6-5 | CASSYFSGIKNIQYF | TGTGCCAGCAGTTACTTTAGCGGAATCAAAAACATTCAGTACTTC
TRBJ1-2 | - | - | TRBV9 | CASSVDVGDYGYTF | TGTGCCAGCAGCGTAGACGTGGGGGACTATGGCTACACCTTC
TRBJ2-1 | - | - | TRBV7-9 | CASSLGLGTTSYNEQFF | TGTGCCAGCAGCTTAGGACTTGGGACAACCTCCTACAATGAGCAGTTCTTC
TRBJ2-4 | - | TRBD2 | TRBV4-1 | CASSQESLAGEPLKNIQYF | TGCGCCAGCAGCCAAGAATCCCTAGCGGGGGAGCCTCTAAAAAACATTCAGTACTTC